One and the same sample provided the 5 T cell receptor beta chains below, sequenced in a study of beta chain features in type 1 diabetes. Their antigen targets remain unknown. The study reverse transcribed the entire isolated RNA, so it sequenced expressed TCRB transcripts. Repertoires were generated with immunoSEQ multiplex PCR, while TCRdb's copy carries only in-frame clones and drops some. This table has hundreds of thousands of clones, roughly 13% appearing once. Points from the study as a whole: Among patients with Type 1 diabetes, TCRB CDR3s were moderately but significantly shorter in every one of the four CD4+ subsets.

Source material: naive CD4+ T cells from blood. These receptors were obtained from a young man with type 1 diabetes.

Concerning this clone: The same CDR3 arises from other DNA sequences in this sample as well. The chain is built from TRBV10-3 and TRBJ2-5; 9 bases line up with TRBD1. The junction had 0 bases not matched to a gene; V was cut back by 2 bases and J by 2 bases. Germline V lookup: CDR1 ENHRY, CDR2 SYGVKD. The CDR3 contains 14 residues. CDR3 sequence (DNA): TGTGCCATCAGTGAGGACAGGGGGCAAGAGACCCAGTACTTC. The encoded protein is CAISEDRGQETQYF.

This sequence joins TRBV11-2 and TRBJ2-7; TRBD1 matches 7 bases. V was clipped by 6 bases and J by 3 bases; unmatched bases: 8. This CDR3 comprises 14 residues. The germline CDR1 and CDR2 sequences are SGHAT and FQNNGV. CDR3 region: CASRRQGDFYEQYF. The CDR3 bases are TGTGCCAGCAGAAGACAGGGTGATTTCTACGAGCAGTACTTC. The full variable domain, rest sourced from reference TRBV11-2 and TRBJ2-7, is EAGVAQSPRYKIIEKRQSVAFWCNPISGHATLYWYQQILGQGPKLLIQFQNNGVVDDSQLPKDRFSAERLKGVDSTLKIQPAKLEDSAVYLCASRRQGDFYEQYFGPGTRLTVT.

The chain employs TRBV5-1 and TRBJ2-5, with TRBD1 identical over 9 bases. Germline V lookup: CDR1 SGHRS, CDR2 YFSETQ. The J segment lost 5 bases and the V segment lost 3 bases, leaving 11 bases of the junction unmatched. This CDR3 has 16 residues. The CDR3 sequence is CASSSTLQGAGETQYF. The CDR3, as DNA: TGCGCCAGCAGCTCAACGCTACAGGGGGCCGGGGAGACCCAGTACTTC.

This clone was detected only once. This chain joins TRBV7-2 and TRBJ2-7; D may be TRBD1 (6 bases). V dropped 3 bases and J dropped 0 bases, with 15 bases sitting between them. This CDR3 contains 16 residues. The V gene's germline CDR1 is SGHTA and CDR2 FQGNSA. The CDR3 nucleotides read TGTGCCAGCAGCTTGACGACAGGCCCGACCTCCTACGAGCAGTACTTC. Residues: CASSLTTGPTSYEQYF.

This clone was counted only a few times. The chain joins TRBV30 to TRBJ2-2; the match to TRBD1 covers 9 bases. J lost 5 bases, V lost 4 bases, and 5 bases had no gene match. The CDR3 is made up of 14 amino acids. Looked up from germline, CDR1 is GTSNPN and CDR2 is SVGIG (reference sequence). The CDR3 region is CAWTATGGTGELFF. Written as DNA, the CDR3 is TGTGCCTGGACCGCGACAGGGGGAACCGGGGAGCTGTTTTTT.